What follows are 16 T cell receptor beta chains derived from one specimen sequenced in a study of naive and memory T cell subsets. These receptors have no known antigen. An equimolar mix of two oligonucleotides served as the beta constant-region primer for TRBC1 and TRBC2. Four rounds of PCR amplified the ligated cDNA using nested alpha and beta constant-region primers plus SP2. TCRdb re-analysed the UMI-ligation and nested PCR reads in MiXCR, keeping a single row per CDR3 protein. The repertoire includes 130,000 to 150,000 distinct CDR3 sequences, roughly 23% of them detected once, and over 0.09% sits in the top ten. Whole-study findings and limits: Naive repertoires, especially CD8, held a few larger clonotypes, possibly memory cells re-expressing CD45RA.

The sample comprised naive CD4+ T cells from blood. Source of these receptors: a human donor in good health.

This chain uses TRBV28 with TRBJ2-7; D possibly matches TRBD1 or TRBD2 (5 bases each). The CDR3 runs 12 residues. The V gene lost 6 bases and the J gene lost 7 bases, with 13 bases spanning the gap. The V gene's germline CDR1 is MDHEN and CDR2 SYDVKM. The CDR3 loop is CASSWDGWEQYF. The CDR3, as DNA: TGTGCCAGCAGCTGGGACGGATGGGAGCAGTACTTC.

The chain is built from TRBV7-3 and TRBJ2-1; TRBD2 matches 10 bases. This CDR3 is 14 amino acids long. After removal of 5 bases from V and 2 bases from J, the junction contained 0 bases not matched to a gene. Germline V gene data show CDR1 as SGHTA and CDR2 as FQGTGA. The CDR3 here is CASSSGGAYNEQFF. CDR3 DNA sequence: TGTGCCAGCAGCAGCGGGGGGGCCTACAATGAGCAGTTCTTC. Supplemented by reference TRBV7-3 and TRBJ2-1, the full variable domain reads GAGVSQTPSNKVTEKGKYVELRCDPISGHTALYWYRQSLGQGPEFLIYFQGTGAADDSGLPNDRFFAVRPEGSVSTLKIQRTERGDSAVYLCASSSGGAYNEQFFGPGTRLTVL.

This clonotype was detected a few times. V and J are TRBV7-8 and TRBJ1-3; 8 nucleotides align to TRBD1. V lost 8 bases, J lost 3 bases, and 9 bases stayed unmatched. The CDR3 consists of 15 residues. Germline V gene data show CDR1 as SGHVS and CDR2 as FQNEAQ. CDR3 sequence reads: CASGQTGEVGNTIYF. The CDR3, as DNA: TGTGCCAGCGGACAGACAGGGGAGGTTGGAAACACCATATATTTT.

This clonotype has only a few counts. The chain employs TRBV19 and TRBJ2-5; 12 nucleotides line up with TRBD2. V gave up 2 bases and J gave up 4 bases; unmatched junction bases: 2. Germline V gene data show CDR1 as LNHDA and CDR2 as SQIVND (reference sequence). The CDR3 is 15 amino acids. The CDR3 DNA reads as TGTGCCAGTAGTATAATGACTAGCGGGAGAGAGACCCAGTACTTC. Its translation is CASSIMTSGRETQYF.

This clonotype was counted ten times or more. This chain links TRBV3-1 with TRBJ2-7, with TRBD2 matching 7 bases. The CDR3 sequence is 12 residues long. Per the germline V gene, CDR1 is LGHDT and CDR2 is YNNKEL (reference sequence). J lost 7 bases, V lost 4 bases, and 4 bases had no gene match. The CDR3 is CASSRGSGEQYF. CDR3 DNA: TGTGCCAGCAGCCGCGGGAGTGGTGAGCAGTACTTC.

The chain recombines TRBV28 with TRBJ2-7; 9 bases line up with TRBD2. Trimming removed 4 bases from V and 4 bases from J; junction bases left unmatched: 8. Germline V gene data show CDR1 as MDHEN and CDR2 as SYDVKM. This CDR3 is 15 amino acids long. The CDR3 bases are TGTGCCAGCAGTTCTTTGGGGACTAGCAAGTACGAGCAGTACTTC. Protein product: CASSSLGTSKYEQYF.

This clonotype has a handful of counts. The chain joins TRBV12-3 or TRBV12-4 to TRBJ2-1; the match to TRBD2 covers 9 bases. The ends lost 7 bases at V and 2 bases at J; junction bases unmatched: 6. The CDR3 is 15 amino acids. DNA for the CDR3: TGTGCCAGCACCCGACTAGCGGATACCTACAATGAGCAGTTCTTC. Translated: CASTRLADTYNEQFF.

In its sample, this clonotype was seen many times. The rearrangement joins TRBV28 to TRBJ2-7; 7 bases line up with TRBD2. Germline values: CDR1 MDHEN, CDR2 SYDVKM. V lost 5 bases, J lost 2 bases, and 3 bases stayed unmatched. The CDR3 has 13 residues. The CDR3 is CASSRGGTYEQYF. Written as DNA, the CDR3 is TGTGCCAGCAGTCGCGGGGGTACCTACGAGCAGTACTTC.

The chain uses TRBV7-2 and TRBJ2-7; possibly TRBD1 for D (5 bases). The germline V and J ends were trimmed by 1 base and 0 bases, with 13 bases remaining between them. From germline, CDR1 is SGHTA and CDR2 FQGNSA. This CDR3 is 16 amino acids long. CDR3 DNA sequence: TGTGCCAGCAGCTTAGGGTGGGGCGGAGTCTCCTACGAGCAGTACTTC. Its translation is CASSLGWGGVSYEQYF.

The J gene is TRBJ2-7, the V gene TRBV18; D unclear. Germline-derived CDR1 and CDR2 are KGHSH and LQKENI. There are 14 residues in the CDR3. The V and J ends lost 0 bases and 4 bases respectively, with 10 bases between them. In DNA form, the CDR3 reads TGTGCCAGCTCACCACCGAATTCGTTTTACGAGCAGTACTTC. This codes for CASSPPNSFYEQYF.

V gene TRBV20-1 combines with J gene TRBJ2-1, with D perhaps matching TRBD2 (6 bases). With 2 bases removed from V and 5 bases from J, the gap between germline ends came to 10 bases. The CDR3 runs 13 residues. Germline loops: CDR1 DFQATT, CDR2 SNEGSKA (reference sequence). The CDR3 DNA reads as TGCAGTGCTAGAACGGGACTTAACAATGAGCAGTTCTTC. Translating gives CSARTGLNNEQFF.

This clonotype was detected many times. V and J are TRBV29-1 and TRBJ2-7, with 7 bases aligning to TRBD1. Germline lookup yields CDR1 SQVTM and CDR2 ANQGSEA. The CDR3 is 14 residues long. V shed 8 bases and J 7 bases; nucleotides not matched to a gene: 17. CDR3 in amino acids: CSRGNGTDPWEQYF. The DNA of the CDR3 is TGCAGCAGGGGGAATGGGACAGACCCTTGGGAGCAGTACTTC.

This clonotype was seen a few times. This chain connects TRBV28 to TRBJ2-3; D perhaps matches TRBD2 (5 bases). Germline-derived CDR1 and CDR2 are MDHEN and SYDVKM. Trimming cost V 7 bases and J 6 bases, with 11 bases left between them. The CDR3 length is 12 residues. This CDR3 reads CASTTTTDTQYF. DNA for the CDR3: TGTGCCAGCACTACGACTACCGATACGCAGTATTTT.

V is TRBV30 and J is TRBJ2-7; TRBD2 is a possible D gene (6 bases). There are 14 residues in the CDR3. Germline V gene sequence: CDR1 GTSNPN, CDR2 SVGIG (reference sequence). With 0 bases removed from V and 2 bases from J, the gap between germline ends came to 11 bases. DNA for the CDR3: TGTGCCTGGAGTGTTATTTGGGGGGCCTACGAGCAGTACTTC. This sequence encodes CAWSVIWGAYEQYF.

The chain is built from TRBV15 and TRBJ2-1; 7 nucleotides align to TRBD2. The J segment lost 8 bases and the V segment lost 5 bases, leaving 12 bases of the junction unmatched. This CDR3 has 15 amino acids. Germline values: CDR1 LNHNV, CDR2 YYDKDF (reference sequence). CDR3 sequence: CATSFGLGGSYEQFF. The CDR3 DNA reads TGTGCCACCAGCTTCGGACTAGGAGGAAGCTATGAGCAGTTCTTC.

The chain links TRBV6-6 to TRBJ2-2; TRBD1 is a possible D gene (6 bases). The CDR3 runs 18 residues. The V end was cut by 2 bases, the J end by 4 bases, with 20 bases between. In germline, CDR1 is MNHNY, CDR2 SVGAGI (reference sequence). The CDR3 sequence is CASSYQSFGLGGTGELFF. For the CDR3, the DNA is TGTGCCAGCAGTTACCAGAGTTTTGGGTTAGGGGGCACCGGGGAGCTGTTTTTT.